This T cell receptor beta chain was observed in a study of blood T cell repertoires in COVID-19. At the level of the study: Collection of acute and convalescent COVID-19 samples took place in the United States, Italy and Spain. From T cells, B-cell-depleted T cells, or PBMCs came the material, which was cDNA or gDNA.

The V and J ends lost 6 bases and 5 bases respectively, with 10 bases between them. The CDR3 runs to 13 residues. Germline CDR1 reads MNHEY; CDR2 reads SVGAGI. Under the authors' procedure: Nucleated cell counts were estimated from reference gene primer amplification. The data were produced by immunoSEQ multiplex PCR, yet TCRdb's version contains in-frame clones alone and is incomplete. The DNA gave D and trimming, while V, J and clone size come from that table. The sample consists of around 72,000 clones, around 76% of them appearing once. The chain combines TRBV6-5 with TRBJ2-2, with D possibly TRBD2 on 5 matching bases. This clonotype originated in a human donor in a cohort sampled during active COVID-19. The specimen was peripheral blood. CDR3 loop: CASRLAGTGELFF. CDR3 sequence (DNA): TGTGCCAGCAGACTTGCGGGTACCGGGGAGCTGTTTTTT.